These 2 T cell receptor beta chains share one sample of origin, sequenced in a study of post-analysis software for immune sequencing data. These receptors are not linked to any known antigen. Findings and caveats of the study: TRBV5-6, TRBV5-1 and TRBV20-1 belonged to a set of about 5 TRBV segments that were more frequent in patients than controls.

Incorporated into the TCR beta cDNA libraries were unique molecular identifiers, which served to reduce PCR and sequencing biases. In TCRdb, the PCR reads were re-called with MiXCR into one record per CDR3 protein. The sample holds around 700,000 distinct CDR3 sequences, about 60% seen once. Source material: blood. The receptors were sampled from a girl aged 2 to 9 with multiple sclerosis.

The gene calls are TRBV29-1 and TRBJ1-1; D remains ambiguous. Deletions cut 6 bases from V and 1 base from J, with 15 bases between. CDR1 and CDR2 (germline): SQVTM, ANQGSEA. The CDR3 loop spans 14 amino acids. CDR3 region: CSVETPAENTEAFF. The CDR3 nucleotides are TGCAGCGTGGAAACGCCAGCGGAGAACACTGAAGCTTTCTTT.

The rearrangement links TRBV3-1 to TRBJ2-1, with D tentatively TRBD2 (6 bases). Between the trimmed V and J ends, which lost 8 bases and 7 bases, there was a span of 18 bases. This CDR3 has 14 residues. CDR1 LGHDT and CDR2 YNNKEL come from the germline V gene (reference sequence). CDR3 DNA sequence: TGTGCCAGCGCTGGGGAGAGCGGGCGAAATGAGCAGTTCTTC. This translates into CASAGESGRNEQFF.